A selection of T cell receptor beta chains follows, all from one sample in a study of cytomegalovirus exposure and HLA in healthy donors. Profiling relied on immunoSEQ multiplex PCR, and the TCRdb table lists in-frame clones only, not all of them. This repertoire shows about 160,000 clones, 70% to 90% found once; its top ten account for 5% to 7%. Sequenced: PBMCs. The receptors here all came from a woman aged 25 to 39 in good health and CMV-seronegative. Each CDR3 is given with its conserved first and last residue. The order of the fields is V gene, J gene, CDR3 length, CDR3 protein.

TRBV4-3,TRBJ2-2,12,CASSQIPGELFF
TRBV6-5,TRBJ1-5,14,CASSSYSHNQPQHF
TRBV7-2,TRBJ1-2,15,CASSSRTAGNYGYTF
TRBV7-8,TRBJ1-4,18,CASSLVPGMESTNEKLFF
TRBV9,TRBJ2-3,16,CASSPSGLAITDTQYF
TRBV6-5,TRBJ2-2,14,CASVGPRVTGELFF
TRBV29-1,TRBJ2-1,15,CSAFARSSSYNEQFF
TRBV13,TRBJ1-1,15,CASSSPGQGNTEAFF
TRBV6-1,TRBJ2-3,14,CASRKTSGADTQYF
TRBV7-2,TRBJ2-5,14,CASSLGAEAVGQYF
TRBV30,TRBJ1-4,14,CAWSVDRDNKKLFF
TRBV11-1,TRBJ2-5,14,CASSPEDSQETQYF
TRBV27,TRBJ2-3,19,CASSLSPLRADRGGDTQYF
TRBV2,TRBJ2-2,17,CASNKQGPNRGAGELFF
TRBV18,TRBJ1-1,12,CASSRQNTEAFF
TRBV4-1,TRBJ1-4,15,CASSQDRVTNEKLFF
TRBV19,TRBJ2-7,12,CTSSLGSYEQYF
TRBV18,TRBJ1-2,15,CASSVQAPSNYGYTF
TRBV5-1,TRBJ1-1,16,CASSLGHLTGDTEAFF
TRBV18,TRBJ2-4,15,CASSPGSLAKNIQYF
TRBV7-9,TRBJ1-3,14,CASGRDLGGNTIYF
TRBV19,TRBJ2-7,17,CASSIQYRTSGGYEQYF
TRBV5-6,TRBJ1-1,13,CASTIGGETEAFF
TRBV6-1,TRBJ2-3,14,CASTGLGGTDTQYF